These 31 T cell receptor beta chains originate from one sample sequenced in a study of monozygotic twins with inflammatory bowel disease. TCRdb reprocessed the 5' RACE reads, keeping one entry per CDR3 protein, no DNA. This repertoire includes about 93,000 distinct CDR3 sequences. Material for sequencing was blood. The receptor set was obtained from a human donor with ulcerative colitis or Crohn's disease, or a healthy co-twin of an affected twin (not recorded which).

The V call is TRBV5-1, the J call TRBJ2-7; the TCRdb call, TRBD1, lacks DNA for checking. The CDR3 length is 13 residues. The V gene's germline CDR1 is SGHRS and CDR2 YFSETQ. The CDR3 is CASRLGQHYEQYF.

CDR3 protein: CASGERAGSSYNEQFF. The V and J genes are TRBV7-9 and TRBJ2-1. This CDR3 contains 16 residues. Germline-derived CDR1 and CDR2 are SEHNR and FQNEAQ (reference sequence).

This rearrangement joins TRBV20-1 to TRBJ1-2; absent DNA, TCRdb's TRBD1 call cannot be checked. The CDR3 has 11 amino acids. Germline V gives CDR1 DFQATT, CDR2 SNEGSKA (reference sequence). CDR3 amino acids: CSGKGEYGYTF.

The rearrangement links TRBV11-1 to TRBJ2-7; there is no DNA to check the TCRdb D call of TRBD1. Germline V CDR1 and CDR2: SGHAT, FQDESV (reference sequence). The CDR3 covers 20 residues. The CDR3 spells CASSPTKAPLGQGPSDEQYF.

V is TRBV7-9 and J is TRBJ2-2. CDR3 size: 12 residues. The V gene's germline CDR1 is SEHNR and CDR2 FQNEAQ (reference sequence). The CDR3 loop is CASSLSRGELFF.

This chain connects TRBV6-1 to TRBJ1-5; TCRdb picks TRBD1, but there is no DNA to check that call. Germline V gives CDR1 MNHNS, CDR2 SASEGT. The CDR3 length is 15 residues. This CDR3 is CASIAGTGRNQPQHF.

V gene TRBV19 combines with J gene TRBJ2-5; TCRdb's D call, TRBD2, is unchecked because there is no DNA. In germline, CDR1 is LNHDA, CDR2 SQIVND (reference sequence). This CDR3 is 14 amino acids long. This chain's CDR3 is CASWTSGTQETQYF. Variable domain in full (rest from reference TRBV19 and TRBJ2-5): DGGITQSPKYLFRKEGQNVTLSCEQNLNHDAMYWYRQDPGQGLRLIYYSQIVNDFQKGDIAEGYSVSREKKESFPLTVTSAQKNPTAFYLCASWTSGTQETQYFGPGTRLLVL.

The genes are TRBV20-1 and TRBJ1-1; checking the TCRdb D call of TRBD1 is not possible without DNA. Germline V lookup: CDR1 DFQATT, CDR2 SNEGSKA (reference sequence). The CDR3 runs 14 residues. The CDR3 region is CSINLGRANTEAFF.

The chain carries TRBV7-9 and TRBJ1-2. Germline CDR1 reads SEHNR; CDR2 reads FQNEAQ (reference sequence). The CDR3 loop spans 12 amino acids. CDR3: CASSLGVGGYTF.

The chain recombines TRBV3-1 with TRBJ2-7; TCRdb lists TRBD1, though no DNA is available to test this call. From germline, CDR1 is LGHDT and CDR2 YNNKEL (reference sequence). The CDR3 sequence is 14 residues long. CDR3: CASSQGRDRYEQYF.

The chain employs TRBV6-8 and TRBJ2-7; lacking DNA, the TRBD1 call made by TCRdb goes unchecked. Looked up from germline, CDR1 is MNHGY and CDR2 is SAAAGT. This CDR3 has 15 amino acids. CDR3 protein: CASSYILQASYEQYF.

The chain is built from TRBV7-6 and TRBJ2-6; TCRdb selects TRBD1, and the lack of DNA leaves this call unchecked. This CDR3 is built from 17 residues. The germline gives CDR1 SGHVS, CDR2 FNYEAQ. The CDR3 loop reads CASSRLYDRAGANVLTF.

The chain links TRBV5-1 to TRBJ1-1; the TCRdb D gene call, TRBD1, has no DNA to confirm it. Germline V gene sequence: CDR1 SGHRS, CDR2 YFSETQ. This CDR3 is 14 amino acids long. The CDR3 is CASNLQGPVGEAFF.

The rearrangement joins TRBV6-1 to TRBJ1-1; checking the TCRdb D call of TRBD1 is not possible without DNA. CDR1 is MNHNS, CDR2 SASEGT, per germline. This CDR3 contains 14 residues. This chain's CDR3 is CASSTLALGTEAFF.

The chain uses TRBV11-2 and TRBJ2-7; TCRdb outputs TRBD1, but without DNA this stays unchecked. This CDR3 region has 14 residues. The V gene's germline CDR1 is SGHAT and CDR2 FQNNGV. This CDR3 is CASRFGGGDYEQYF. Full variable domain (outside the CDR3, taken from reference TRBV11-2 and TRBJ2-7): EAGVAQSPRYKIIEKRQSVAFWCNPISGHATLYWYQQILGQGPKLLIQFQNNGVVDDSQLPKDRFSAERLKGVDSTLKIQPAKLEDSAVYLCASRFGGGDYEQYFGPGTRLTVT.

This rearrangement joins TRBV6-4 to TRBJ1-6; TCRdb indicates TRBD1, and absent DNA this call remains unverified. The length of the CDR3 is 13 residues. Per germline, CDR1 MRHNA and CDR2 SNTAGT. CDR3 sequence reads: CASSRDKDSPLHF.

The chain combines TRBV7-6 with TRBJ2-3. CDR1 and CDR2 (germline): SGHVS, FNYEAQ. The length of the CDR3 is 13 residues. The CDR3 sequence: CASSLRLTDTQYF.

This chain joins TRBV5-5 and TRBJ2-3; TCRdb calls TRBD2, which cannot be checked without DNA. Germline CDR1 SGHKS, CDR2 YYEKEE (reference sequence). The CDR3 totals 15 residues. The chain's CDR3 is CASSLLLAGAGTQYF. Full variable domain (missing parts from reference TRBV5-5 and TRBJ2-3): DAGVTQSPTHLIKTRGQQVTLRCSPISGHKSVSWYQQVLGQGPQFIFQYYEKEERGRGNFPDRFSARQFPNYSSELNVNALLLGDSALYLCASSLLLAGAGTQYFGPGTRLTVL.

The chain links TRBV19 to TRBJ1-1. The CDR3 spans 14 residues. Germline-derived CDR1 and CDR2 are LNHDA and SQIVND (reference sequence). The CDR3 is CASRGLNTNTEAFF.

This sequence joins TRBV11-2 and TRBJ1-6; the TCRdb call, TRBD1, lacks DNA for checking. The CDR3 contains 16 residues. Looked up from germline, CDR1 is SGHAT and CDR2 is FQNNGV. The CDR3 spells CASSGTGGSYNSPLHF.

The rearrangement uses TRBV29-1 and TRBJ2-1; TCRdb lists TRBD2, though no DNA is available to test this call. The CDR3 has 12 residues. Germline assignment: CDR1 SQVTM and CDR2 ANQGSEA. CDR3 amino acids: CSAKPSGLEQFF.

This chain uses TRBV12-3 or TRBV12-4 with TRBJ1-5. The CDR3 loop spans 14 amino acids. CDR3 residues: CASSQQARDQPQHF.

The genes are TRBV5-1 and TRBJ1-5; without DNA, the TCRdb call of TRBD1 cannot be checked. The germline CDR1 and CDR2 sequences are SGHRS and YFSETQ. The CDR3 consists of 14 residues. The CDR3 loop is CASSLEVGGQPQHF.

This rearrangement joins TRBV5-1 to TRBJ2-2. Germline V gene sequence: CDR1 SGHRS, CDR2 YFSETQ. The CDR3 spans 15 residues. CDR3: CASSAGYLDTGELFF.

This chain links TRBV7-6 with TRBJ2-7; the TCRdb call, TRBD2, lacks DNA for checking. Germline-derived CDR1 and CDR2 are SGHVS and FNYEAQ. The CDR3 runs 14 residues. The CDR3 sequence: CASSSTSASLEQYF.

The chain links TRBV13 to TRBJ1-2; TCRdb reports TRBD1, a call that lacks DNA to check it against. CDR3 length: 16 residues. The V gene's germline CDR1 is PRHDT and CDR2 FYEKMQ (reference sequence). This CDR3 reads CASSPPLWDRENGYTF.

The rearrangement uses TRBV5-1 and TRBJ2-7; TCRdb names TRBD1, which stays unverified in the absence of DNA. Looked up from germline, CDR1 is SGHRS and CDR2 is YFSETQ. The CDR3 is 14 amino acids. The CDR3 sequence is CASSFGQGTYEQYF.

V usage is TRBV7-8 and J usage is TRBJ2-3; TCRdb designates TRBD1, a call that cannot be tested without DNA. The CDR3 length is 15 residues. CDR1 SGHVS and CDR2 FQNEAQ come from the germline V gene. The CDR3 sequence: CASTLERLRTDTQYF.

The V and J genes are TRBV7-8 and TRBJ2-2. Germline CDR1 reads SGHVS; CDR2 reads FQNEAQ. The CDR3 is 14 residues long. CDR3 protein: CASSLVVVSGELFF.

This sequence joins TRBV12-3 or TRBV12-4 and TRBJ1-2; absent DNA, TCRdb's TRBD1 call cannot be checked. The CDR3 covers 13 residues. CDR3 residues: CASTLSPNYGYTF.

The CDR3 sequence: CASSPLQAPMADTQYF. The chain uses TRBV18 and TRBJ2-3; without DNA, the TCRdb call of TRBD1 cannot be checked. The CDR3 loop spans 16 amino acids. CDR1 and CDR2 from the germline V gene are KGHSH and LQKENI.